This TCR beta chain derives from a study of T cells in Graves' hyperthyroidism and ophthalmopathy. Across the study: Sampling of peripheral blood happened at initial diagnosis, prior to any treatment.

Among the patients, aged 18 to 65, hyperthyroidism was newly diagnosed and had lasted under 2 months. Study conclusions and caveats: Blood also held most thyroid clonotypes expanded beyond 0.001.

CDR3 size: 15 residues. The germline gives CDR1 KGHSH, CDR2 LQKENI. J lost 4 bases, V lost 6 bases, and 3 bases had no gene match. Amplification of TCR beta CDR3 regions used RNA as the template. HTBI primers were the set used in a first-round RT-PCR of the TCR CDR3. MiXCR, applied by TCRdb to the multiplex PCR reads, yields one record per CDR3 protein. The table lists around 340,000 distinct CDR3 sequences, 21% of them singletons, with under 55% in the top ten. This clonotype was seen only a few times. Its antigen is not known. The chain joins TRBV18 to TRBJ2-3; TRBD2 matches 14 bases. The origin of this receptor is a woman aged 45-65 years with Graves' hyperthyroidism. The source material was blood. The CDR3 DNA sequence: TGTGCCAGCTCGGGGACTAGCGGGAGTCCAGATACGCAGTATTTT. Translating it yields CASSGTSGSPDTQYF. The full variable domain, completed using reference TRBV18 and TRBJ2-3, is NAGVMQNPRHLVRRRGQEARLRCSPMKGHSHVYWYRQLPEEGLKFMVYLQKENIIDESGMPKERFSAEFPKEGPSILRIQQVVRGDSAAYFCASSGTSGSPDTQYFGPGTRLTVL.